This T cell receptor (beta chain) was captured by sequencing in a study of T-cell reconstitution after alpha-beta-depleted transplantation in children. The CDR3 runs to 16 residues. With 4 bases clipped from V and 8 bases from J, the junction kept 14 bases outside the gene matches. Preparation of the TCRbeta library was carried out with unique molecular identifiers. TCRdb called the PCR reads again in MiXCR, with one record for every CDR3 protein. The profile covers hundreds of thousands of distinct CDR3 sequences, with over 9.5% appearing a single time and about 4% taken by the ten largest. This receptor was identified in a human donor who donated a stem cell graft to a child with acute myeloid leukemia. This specimen consisted of PBMCs from the stem cell graft donor, obtained from the stem cell graft. The gene calls are TRBV12-3 or TRBV12-4 and TRBJ2-1, with 7 bases that match TRBD2. The CDR3: CASSWAQQLARDEQFF. CDR3 DNA sequence: TGTGCCAGCAGTTGGGCCCAGCAACTAGCGCGGGATGAGCAGTTCTTC.